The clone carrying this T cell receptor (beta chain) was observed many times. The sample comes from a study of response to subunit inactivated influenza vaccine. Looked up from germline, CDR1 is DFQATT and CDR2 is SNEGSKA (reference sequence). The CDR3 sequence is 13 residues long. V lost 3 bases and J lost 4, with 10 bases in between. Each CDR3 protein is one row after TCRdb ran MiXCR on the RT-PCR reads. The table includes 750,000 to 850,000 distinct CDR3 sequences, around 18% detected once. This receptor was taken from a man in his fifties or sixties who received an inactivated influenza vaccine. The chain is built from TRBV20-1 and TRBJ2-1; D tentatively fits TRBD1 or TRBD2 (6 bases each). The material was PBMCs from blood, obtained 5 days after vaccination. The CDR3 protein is CSASGGIYNEQFF. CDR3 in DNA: TGCAGTGCTAGCGGGGGCATTTACAATGAGCAGTTCTTC.